Listed here are 20 T cell receptor beta chains from one sample, sequenced in a study of OX40 agonist ivuxolimab in advanced cancers. Data came from immunoSEQ multiplex PCR; TCRdb stores just in-frame clones and leaves some out. The sample has approximately 35,000 clones, roughly 89% seen once. The sequencing used CD4+ or CD8+ T cells sorted from blood, collected in a trial of the OX40 agonist ivuxolimab. These receptors all stem from an adult with an advanced solid tumor such as melanoma, head and neck, liver or kidney cancer.

This chain connects TRBV5-5 to TRBJ1-5; maybe TRBD1 (5 bases). The CDR3 sequence is 16 residues long. Trimming pared 4 bases from V and 3 bases from J, leaving 17 bases between. The germline V gene has CDR1 SGHKS and CDR2 YYEKEE (reference sequence). Here the CDR3 DNA reads TGTGCCAGCAGCCCCACCCCTTCAGGGCCCAATCAGCCCCAGCATTTT. The encoded protein is CASSPTPSGPNQPQHF.

The V and J genes are TRBV21-1 and TRBJ2-3; the table's D call of TRBD2 was not tested on the DNA. TRBV21-1 is tagged as a pseudogene. The CDR3 runs 14 residues. CDR3 sequence: CASSKGGGPDTQYF. The CDR3 bases are TGTGCCAGCAGCAAAGGGGGAGGCCCAGATACGCAGTATTTT.

V and J are TRBV12-5 and TRBJ2-1; maybe TRBD2 (6 bases). Trimming removed 8 bases from V and 10 bases from J, with 18 bases in between. This CDR3 region has 13 residues. The germline CDR1 and CDR2 sequences are LGHNT and FRNRAP. The DNA of the CDR3 is TGTGCTAGTAGGAGGGGCCCCGCGGAGGAGCAGTTCTTC. It encodes CASRRGPAEEQFF.

V and J are TRBV19 and TRBJ1-5, with TRBD1 as a possible D gene (6 bases). The CDR3 is 15 residues long. Trimming stripped 2 bases from V and 4 bases from J, with 12 bases between. Germline CDR1 reads LNHDA; CDR2 reads SQIVND (reference sequence). CDR3 region: CASSISGAFNQPQHF. CDR3 nucleotide sequence: TGTGCCAGTAGTATATCAGGGGCGTTTAATCAGCCCCAGCATTTT.

The rearrangement joins TRBV2 to TRBJ2-7, with D maybe TRBD2 (6 bases). The V and J ends lost 6 bases and 0 bases respectively, with 18 bases between them. The germline gives CDR1 SNHLY, CDR2 FYNNEI. The CDR3 has 16 amino acids. Here the CDR3 DNA reads TGTGCCAGCAGCGCCCCTCAGTGGGAGGTCTCCTACGAGCAGTACTTC. Translated, it gives CASSAPQWEVSYEQYF.

J is TRBJ1-2 and V is TRBV6-9, with 7 bases aligning to TRBD1. The germline CDR1 and CDR2 sequences are MNHGY and SVAAGI. V lost 4 bases to trimming and J lost 5 bases; unmatched junction nucleotides: 7. The CDR3 runs 14 residues. CDR3 sequence reads: CASSFQGGRYGYTF. The DNA for the CDR3 is TGTGCCAGCAGTTTCCAGGGGGGTCGGTATGGCTACACCTTC.

The rearrangement uses TRBV13 and TRBJ2-3; perhaps D is TRBD1 or TRBD2 (6 bases each). V lost 3 bases and J lost 2, with 9 bases in between. CDR1 PRHDT and CDR2 FYEKMQ come from the germline V gene (reference sequence). The CDR3 runs 14 residues. CDR3 sequence (DNA): TGTGCCAGCAGCTTGAGGGGGGCCACAGATACGCAGTATTTT. Protein product: CASSLRGATDTQYF.

The chain combines TRBV2 with TRBJ1-5; D is undetermined. The germline V and J ends were trimmed by 8 bases and 6 bases, with 11 bases remaining between them. The CDR3 has 12 amino acids. Per germline, CDR1 SNHLY and CDR2 FYNNEI. In DNA form, the CDR3 reads TGTGCCAGCTCCACTCTGAGTCAGCCCCAGCATTTT. It yields the protein CASSTLSQPQHF.

The V and J genes are TRBV19 and TRBJ2-2; 10 positions match TRBD2. This CDR3 is built from 15 residues. Germline CDR1 and CDR2: LNHDA and SQIVND (reference sequence). V trimming: 6 bases; J trimming: 6 bases; junction bases outside the gene matches: 7. CDR3 sequence reads: CASRERLAGAGELFF. The CDR3 nucleotides are TGTGCCAGTAGAGAAAGACTAGCGGGCGCCGGGGAGCTGTTTTTT.

The chain uses TRBV11-2 and TRBJ2-3; D gene unclear. Trimming stripped 2 bases from V and 1 base from J, with 10 bases between. Germline V gene lookup returns CDR1 SGHAT and CDR2 FQNNGV. The CDR3 loop spans 15 amino acids. CDR3 nucleotides: TGTGCCAGCAGCTTATTGGTGATCGGCACAGATACGCAGTATTTT. Its protein product is CASSLLVIGTDTQYF.

The gene calls are TRBV4-1 and TRBJ1-2; 8 bases are shared with TRBD1. With V trimmed by 2 bases and J by 7 bases, 6 bases remained unmatched. The CDR3 extends over 14 amino acids. From germline, CDR1 is MGHRA and CDR2 YSYEKL. This CDR3 is CASSQHGQGGGYTF. In DNA, the CDR3 is TGCGCCAGCAGCCAACATGGACAGGGAGGTGGCTACACCTTC.

The rearrangement joins TRBV7-6 to TRBJ2-1; weak D call: TRBD2 (5 bases). V was cut by 5 bases and J by 0 bases, with 14 bases left in between. CDR3 size: 16 residues. Germline assignment: CDR1 SGHVS and CDR2 FNYEAQ. CDR3 in amino acids: CASSPRTGSSYNEQFF. CDR3 in DNA: TGTGCCAGCAGCCCCAGGACTGGGAGCTCCTACAATGAGCAGTTCTTC.

V and J are TRBV6-6 and TRBJ2-1, with TRBD2 matching 8 bases. V trimming: 4 bases; J trimming: 5 bases; junction bases outside the gene matches: 7. Germline V gene lookup returns CDR1 MNHNY and CDR2 SVGAGI (reference sequence). This CDR3 is 15 amino acids long. The CDR3 nucleotides read TGTGCCAGCAGTTTCACGGGGGGGAACAACAATGAGCAGTTCTTC. Its translation: CASSFTGGNNNEQFF.

This rearrangement joins TRBV6-1 to TRBJ2-2, with unresolved D. The V gene's germline CDR1 is MNHNS and CDR2 SASEGT. The CDR3 contains 11 residues. Between the trimmed V and J ends, which lost 6 bases and 4 bases, there was a span of 3 bases. CDR3 residues: CASSFTGELFF. Here the CDR3 DNA reads TGTGCCAGCAGCTTCACCGGGGAGCTGTTTTTT.

In this sample, this clone turned up once. The chain couples TRBV6-1 to TRBJ2-2, with 8 bases that match TRBD1. The CDR3 totals 15 residues. V was pared by 7 bases and J by 0 bases, with 4 bases of the junction left unmatched. Per germline, CDR1 MNHNS and CDR2 SASEGT. The CDR3 DNA follows: TGTGCCAGCACCTGGACAGGGTCGAACACCGGGGAGCTGTTTTTT. The encoded protein is CASTWTGSNTGELFF.

V gene TRBV19 combines with J gene TRBJ1-1, with D unclear. This CDR3 spans 13 amino acids. V was trimmed by 3 bases and J by 1 base, leaving 6 bases between them. Looked up from germline, CDR1 is LNHDA and CDR2 is SQIVND (reference sequence). The CDR3 is CASSIFTNTEAFF. The CDR3, as DNA: TGTGCCAGTAGTATTTTTACGAACACTGAAGCTTTCTTT. Full variable domain (missing parts from reference TRBV19 and TRBJ1-1): DGGITQSPKYLFRKEGQNVTLSCEQNLNHDAMYWYRQDPGQGLRLIYYSQIVNDFQKGDIAEGYSVSREKKESFPLTVTSAQKNPTAFYLCASSIFTNTEAFFGQGTRLTVV.

The chain combines TRBV30 with TRBJ2-1, with TRBD2 identical over 9 bases. Germline V gene sequence: CDR1 GTSNPN, CDR2 SVGIG (reference sequence). J gave up 5 bases and V 0 bases, and 8 bases lay outside the gene matches. The CDR3 is 16 amino acids. The CDR3 reads CAWSVSAGGRHNEQFF. The CDR3 DNA follows: TGTGCCTGGAGTGTAAGTGCGGGAGGGCGGCACAATGAGCAGTTCTTC.

This chain links TRBV29-1 with TRBJ2-1, with 14 bases identical to TRBD2. V gave up 4 bases and J gave up 3 bases; unmatched junction bases: 8. CDR3 length: 17 residues. Germline V gives CDR1 SQVTM, CDR2 ANQGSEA. CDR3 in amino acids: CSVGGLAGGEIYNEQFF. Here the CDR3 DNA reads TGCAGCGTTGGTGGACTAGCGGGGGGCGAAATCTACAATGAGCAGTTCTTC.

This clone was counted a single time. The V call is TRBV7-9, the J call TRBJ1-5; D remains ambiguous. The CDR3 sequence is 15 residues long. CDR1 and CDR2 from the germline V gene are SEHNR and FQNEAQ (reference sequence). The V and J ends lost 1 base and 1 base respectively, with 8 bases between them. CDR3 residues: CASSLEGGSNQPQHF. The CDR3, as DNA: TGTGCCAGCAGCTTAGAGGGAGGGAGCAATCAGCCCCAGCATTTT.

The rearrangement uses TRBV9 and TRBJ2-2; the match to TRBD1 covers 10 bases. J was trimmed by 4 bases and V by 4 bases; bases with no gene match: 4. The length of the CDR3 is 15 residues. Germline CDR1 SGDLS, CDR2 YYNGEE. The CDR3 region is CASSWTGGGTGELFF. CDR3 DNA sequence: TGTGCCAGCAGCTGGACAGGGGGAGGCACCGGGGAGCTGTTTTTT.